This record covers a single T cell receptor (beta chain). The CDR3 covers 14 residues. V dropped 3 bases and J dropped 2 bases, with 11 bases sitting between them. Germline V lookup: CDR1 SGHVS, CDR2 FQNEAQ. RNA, once extracted, was reverse transcribed into cDNA for use as the sequencing template. The assay was immunoSEQ multiplex PCR, and TCRdb's table has in-frame clones only and misses some. The repertoire has around 300,000 clones, approximately 60% of them found once; the top ten carry around 0.92%. Stated treatment: oral pan-JAK inhibitor, 5-10 mg twice daily. The sample is drawn from a study of CD8+ T cells in alopecia areata.

The source was CD4+ T cells sorted from blood, collected around week 54, from a patient treated with tofacitinib. This chain joins TRBV7-8 and TRBJ2-7; a weak D match, TRBD2 (5 bases). This TCR was sampled from a human donor with alopecia areata. In nucleotides, the CDR3 is TGTGCCAGCAGCTTTGAGGGCGGACCCTACGAGCAGTACTTC. As protein: CASSFEGGPYEQYF. The full variable domain, in which reference TRBV7-8 and TRBJ2-7 provide the parts outside the CDR3, is GAGVSQSPRYKVAKRGQDVALRCDPISGHVSLFWYQQALGQGPEFLTYFQNEAQLDKSGLPSDRFFAERPEGSVSTLKIQRTQQEDSAVYLCASSFEGGPYEQYFGPGTRLTVT.